This TCR beta chain came from a study of OX40 agonist ivuxolimab in advanced cancers. Study information: The study reported partial responses in three patients: one hepatocellular carcinoma, two cutaneous melanoma. General study findings and limits: In general, CD8+ T cells held more expanded clones than CD4+ did, on average.

The V gene's germline CDR1 is SNHLY and CDR2 FYNNEI. CDR3 length: 15 residues. The V end lost 3 bases, the J end lost 0 bases, and 11 bases lay between the germline ends. Sampling times: baseline, cycle 4 day 1, cycle 7 day 1. Data came from immunoSEQ multiplex PCR; TCRdb stores just in-frame clones and leaves some out. The data contain 20,000 to 25,000 clones, over 75% of them seen just once; the ten biggest clones take up 37%. This clone has only one observation. The target antigen is unknown. This chain joins TRBV2 and TRBJ2-5, with unresolved D. Sequenced material: CD4+ or CD8+ T cells sorted from blood, taken in a trial of the OX40 agonist ivuxolimab. This clonotype was sampled from an adult with an advanced solid tumor such as melanoma, head and neck, liver or kidney cancer. The CDR3 sequence is CASSEAQRYQETQYF. The CDR3 DNA sequence: TGTGCCAGCAGTGAGGCCCAGAGGTACCAAGAGACCCAGTACTTC.